These T cell receptor beta chains were read from a single sample in a study of neurological immune-mediated disorders. MiXCR, applied by TCRdb to the 5' RACE reads, yields one record per CDR3 protein. The table includes tens of thousands of distinct CDR3 sequences, around 5.2% detected once. Material: PBMCs. The receptors here all came from a man younger than 35 with multiple sclerosis. CDR3s include the opening cysteine and the closing phenylalanine or tryptophan. The order of the fields is J gene, D gene, clone size, V gene, CDR3 protein, CDR3 DNA. D genes are given only for firm matches. Clone size is shown for a subset of rows, as once, few, many or a class of expanded clone.

TRBJ2-3 | TRBD2 | few | TRBV7-3 | CASSRGTSKDTQYF | TGTGCCAGCAGCCGTGGGACTAGCAAAGATACGCAGTATTTT
TRBJ1-5 | TRBD1 | many | TRBV4-2 | CASSQVEGGADQGNQPQHF | TGTGCCAGCAGCCAAGTCGAAGGGGGCGCGGATCAGGGCAATCAGCCCCAGCATTTT
TRBJ2-7 | TRBD2 | few | TRBV5-1 | CASSSREETYEQYF | TGCGCCAGCAGCTCCCGGGAGGAAACCTACGAGCAGTACTTC
TRBJ2-7 | . | . | TRBV27 | CANSPRTNGGLPVYEQYF | TGTGCCAACAGTCCTCGGACTAACGGGGGCCTACCGGTATACGAGCAGTACTTC
TRBJ2-4 | . | many | TRBV2 | CASSDADYQNIQYF | TGTGCCAGCAGTGACGCCGACTACCAAAACATTCAGTACTTC
TRBJ2-3 | TRBD2 | . | TRBV4-2 | CASSQAGTSGTDTQYF | TGTGCCAGCAGCCAAGCCGGGACTAGCGGCACAGATACGCAGTATTTT
TRBJ1-2 | . | many | TRBV20-1 | CSARDGLSYGYTF | TGCAGTGCTAGAGATGGACTAAGCTATGGCTACACCTTC
TRBJ2-7 | TRBD2 | many | TRBV29-1 | CSVAAGGTYEQYF | TGCAGCGTTGCCGCGGGGGGCACCTACGAGCAGTACTTC
TRBJ2-7 | TRBD1 | many | TRBV5-1 | CASARTGISEQYF | TGCGCCAGCGCAAGGACAGGGATCTCCGAGCAGTACTTC
TRBJ2-1 | . | many | TRBV18 | CASSPGTPNEQFF | TGTGCCAGCTCACCAGGTACTCCCAATGAGCAGTTCTTC
TRBJ1-6 | . | many | TRBV7-2 | CASSLVKRNSPLHF | TGTGCCAGCAGCTTAGTAAAGCGGAATTCACCCCTCCACTTT
TRBJ2-7 | . | many | TRBV15 | CATSRDIFYEQYF | TGTGCCACCAGCAGAGATATATTCTACGAGCAGTACTTC
TRBJ2-7 | . | many | TRBV5-1 | CASSLRLGYEQYF | TGCGCCAGCAGCCTGAGATTAGGGTACGAGCAGTACTTC
TRBJ2-1 | TRBD2 | many | TRBV27 | CASSPGRPEQFF | TGTGCCAGCAGCCCCGGGAGGCCTGAGCAGTTCTTC
TRBJ1-1 | . | many | TRBV20-1 | CSASPGSDTEAFF | TGCAGTGCTAGCCCGGGGTCAGACACTGAAGCTTTCTTT
TRBJ2-7 | . | many | TRBV5-1 | CASSSATSSYEQYF | TGCGCCAGCAGCTCTGCAACCAGTTCCTACGAGCAGTACTTC
TRBJ2-7 | . | many | TRBV6-5 | CASSYSHGIYEQYF | TGTGCCAGCAGTTACTCTCACGGGATCTACGAGCAGTACTTC
TRBJ2-1 | TRBD2 | many | TRBV5-1 | CASSSGLAQRNNEQFF | TGCGCCAGCAGCTCCGGACTAGCCCAAAGGAACAATGAGCAGTTCTTC
TRBJ1-1 | TRBD1 | many | TRBV29-1 | CSVESGTGATEAFF | TGCAGCGTTGAAAGCGGGACAGGGGCCACTGAAGCTTTCTTT
TRBJ2-7 | . | many | TRBV18 | CASSPPRGQRDEQYF | TGTGCCAGCTCACCCCCGCGCGGGCAAAGAGACGAGCAGTACTTC
TRBJ2-1 | . | many | TRBV7-2 | CASSWRISYNEQFF | TGTGCCAGCAGCTGGAGGATCTCCTACAATGAGCAGTTCTTC
TRBJ1-4 | . | . | TRBV5-1 | CASSLEGRVEKLFF | TGCGCCAGCAGCTTGGAGGGCAGGGTCGAAAAACTGTTTTTT
TRBJ2-1 | TRBD1 | many | TRBV5-1 | CASSPPGQGKNNEQFF | TGCGCCAGCAGCCCCCCTGGACAGGGGAAGAACAATGAGCAGTTCTTC
TRBJ2-1 | TRBD2 | many | TRBV5-1 | CASSLTSGVYNEQFF | TGCGCCAGCAGCTTGACTAGCGGGGTCTACAATGAGCAGTTCTTC
TRBJ2-1 | TRBD2 | many | TRBV20-1 | CSATFLAGGLNEQFF | TGCAGTGCTACTTTCTTAGCGGGAGGGCTCAATGAGCAGTTCTTC
TRBJ2-7 | . | many | TRBV12-3/TRBV12-4 | CASSYTGIGPEQYF | TGTGCCAGCAGCTACACAGGAATCGGTCCCGAGCAGTACTTC
TRBJ2-7 | . | few | TRBV10-3 | CATRENYEQYF | TGTGCCACCCGGGAGAACTACGAGCAGTACTTC
TRBJ1-5 | . | many | TRBV20-1 | CSAGRQGGNQPQNF | TGCAGTGCAGGCAGGCAGGGAGGCAATCAGCCCCAGAATTTT
TRBJ2-3 | . | many | TRBV5-1 | CASSLVRPRPPSTDTQYF | TGCGCCAGCAGCTTGGTGAGGCCTAGGCCCCCAAGCACAGATACGCAGTATTTT
TRBJ2-2 | TRBD1 | many | TRBV9 | CASSQGQGNTGELFF | TGTGCCAGCAGCCAGGGACAGGGGAACACCGGGGAGCTGTTTTTT
TRBJ1-5 | TRBD1 | many | TRBV20-1 | CSASQGAGGNQPQHF | TGCAGTGCTAGTCAGGGGGCGGGCGGTAATCAGCCCCAGCATTTT
TRBJ1-1 | . | many | TRBV20-1 | CSASRMLNTEAFF | TGCAGTGCTTCGAGAATGCTGAACACTGAAGCTTTCTTT
TRBJ2-3 | . | many | TRBV27 | CASSPDYWADTQYF | TGTGCCAGCAGTCCCGATTATTGGGCAGATACGCAGTATTTT
TRBJ2-3 | . | many | TRBV7-9 | CASRSRPSGSTDTQYF | TGTGCCAGCAGGTCTCGCCCCAGCGGTTCCACAGATACGCAGTATTTT
TRBJ2-5 | TRBD2 | few | TRBV5-1 | CASSSRLALETQYF | TGCGCCAGCAGCTCGCGACTAGCTCTAGAGACCCAGTACTTC
TRBJ1-2 | TRBD1 | many | TRBV28 | CASSFRETGLGYTF | TGTGCCAGCAGTTTTAGGGAGACAGGGCTGGGCTACACCTTC
TRBJ2-6 | TRBD1 | many | TRBV7-9 | CASSPPVTGHLGANVLTF | TGTGCCAGCAGTCCGCCGGTGACAGGGCACCTCGGGGCCAACGTCCTGACTTTC